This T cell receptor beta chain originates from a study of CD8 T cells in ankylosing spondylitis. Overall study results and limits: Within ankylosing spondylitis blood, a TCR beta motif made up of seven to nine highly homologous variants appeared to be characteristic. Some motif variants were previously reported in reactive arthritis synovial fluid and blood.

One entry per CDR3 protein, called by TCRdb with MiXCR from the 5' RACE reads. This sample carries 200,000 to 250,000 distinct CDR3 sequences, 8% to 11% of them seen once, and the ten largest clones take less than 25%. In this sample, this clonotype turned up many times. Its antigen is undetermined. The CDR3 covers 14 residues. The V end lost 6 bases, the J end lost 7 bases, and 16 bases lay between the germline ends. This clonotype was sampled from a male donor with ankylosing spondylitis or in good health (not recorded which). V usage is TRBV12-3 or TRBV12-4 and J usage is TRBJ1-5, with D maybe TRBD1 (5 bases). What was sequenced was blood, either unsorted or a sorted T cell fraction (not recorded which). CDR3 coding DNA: TGTGCCAGCAGAACCAGGGAGTATGGACAGCCCCAGCATTTT. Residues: CASRTREYGQPQHF.